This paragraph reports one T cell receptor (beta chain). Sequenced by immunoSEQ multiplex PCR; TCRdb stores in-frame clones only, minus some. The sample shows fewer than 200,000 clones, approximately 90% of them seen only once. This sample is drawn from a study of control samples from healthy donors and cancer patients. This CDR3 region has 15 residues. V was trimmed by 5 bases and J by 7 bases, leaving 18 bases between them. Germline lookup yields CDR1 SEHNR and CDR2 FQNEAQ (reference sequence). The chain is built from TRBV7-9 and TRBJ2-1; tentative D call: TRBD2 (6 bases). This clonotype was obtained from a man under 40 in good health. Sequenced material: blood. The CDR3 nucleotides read TGTGCCAGCAGCCCAGAGCGGGCTGGCCTGAATGAGCAGTTCTTC. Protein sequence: CASSPERAGLNEQFF.